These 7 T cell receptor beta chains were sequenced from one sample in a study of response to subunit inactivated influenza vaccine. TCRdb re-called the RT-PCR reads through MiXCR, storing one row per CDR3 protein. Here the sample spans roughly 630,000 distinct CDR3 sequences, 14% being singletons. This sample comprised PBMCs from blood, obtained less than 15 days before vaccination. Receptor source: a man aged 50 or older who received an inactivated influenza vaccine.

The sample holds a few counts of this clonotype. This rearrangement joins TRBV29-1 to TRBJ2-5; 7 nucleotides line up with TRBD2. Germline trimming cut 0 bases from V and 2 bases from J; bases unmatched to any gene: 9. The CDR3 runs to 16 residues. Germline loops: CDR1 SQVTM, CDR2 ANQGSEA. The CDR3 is CSVEEALAELQETQYF. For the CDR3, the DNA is TGCAGCGTTGAAGAGGCCCTAGCGGAGCTACAAGAGACCCAGTACTTC.

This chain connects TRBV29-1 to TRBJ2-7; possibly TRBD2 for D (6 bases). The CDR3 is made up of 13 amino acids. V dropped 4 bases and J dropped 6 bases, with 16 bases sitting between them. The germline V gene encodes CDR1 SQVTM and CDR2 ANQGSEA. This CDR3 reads CSVAAAPRGEQYF. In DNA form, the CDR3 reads TGCAGCGTTGCGGCAGCCCCGCGGGGCGAGCAGTACTTC.

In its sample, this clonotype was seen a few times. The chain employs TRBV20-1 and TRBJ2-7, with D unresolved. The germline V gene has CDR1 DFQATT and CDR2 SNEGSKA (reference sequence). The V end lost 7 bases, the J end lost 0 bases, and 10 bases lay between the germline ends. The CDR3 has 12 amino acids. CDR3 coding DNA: TGCAGTGTTACGGGCCCCTCCTACGAGCAGTACTTC. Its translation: CSVTGPSYEQYF.

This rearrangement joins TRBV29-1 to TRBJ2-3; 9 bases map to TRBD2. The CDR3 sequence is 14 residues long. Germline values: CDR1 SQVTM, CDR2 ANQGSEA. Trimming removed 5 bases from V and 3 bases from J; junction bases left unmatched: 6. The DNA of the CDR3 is TGCAGCGTTTCCCGCCTAGCGGGAACAGATACGCAGTATTTT. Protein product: CSVSRLAGTDTQYF.

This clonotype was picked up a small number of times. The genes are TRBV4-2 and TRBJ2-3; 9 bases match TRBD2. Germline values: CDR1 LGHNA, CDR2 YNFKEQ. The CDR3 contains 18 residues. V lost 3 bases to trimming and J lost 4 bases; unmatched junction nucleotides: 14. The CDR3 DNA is TGTGCCAGCAGCCAGGAACCCTATAGCGGGAGAGGAGCAGATACGCAGTATTTT. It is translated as CASSQEPYSGRGADTQYF.

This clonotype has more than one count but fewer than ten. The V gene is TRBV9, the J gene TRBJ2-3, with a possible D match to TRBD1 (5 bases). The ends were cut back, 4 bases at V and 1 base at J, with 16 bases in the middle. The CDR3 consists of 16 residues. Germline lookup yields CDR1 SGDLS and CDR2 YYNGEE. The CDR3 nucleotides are TGTGCCAGCAGCAACAGTCTAAGGGGCGGCACAGATACGCAGTATTTT. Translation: CASSNSLRGGTDTQYF.

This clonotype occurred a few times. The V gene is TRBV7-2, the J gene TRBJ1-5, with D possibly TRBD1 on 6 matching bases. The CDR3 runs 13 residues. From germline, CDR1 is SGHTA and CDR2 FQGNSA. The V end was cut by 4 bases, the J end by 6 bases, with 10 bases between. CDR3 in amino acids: CASSSQGSQPQHF. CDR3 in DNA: TGTGCCAGCAGCTCCCAGGGGAGTCAGCCCCAGCATTTT. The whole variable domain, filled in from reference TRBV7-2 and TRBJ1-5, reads GAGVSQSPSNKVTEKGKDVELRCDPISGHTALYWYRQSLGQGLEFLIYFQGNSAPDKSGLPSDRFSAERTGGSVSTLTIQRTQQEDSAVYLCASSSQGSQPQHFGDGTRLSIL.